The clone carrying this TCR beta chain was detected a few times. Per the study methods: Cell counts per sample came from amplifying reference gene primers. TCRdb keeps only in-frame clones here, not all; method: immunoSEQ multiplex PCR. The V and J calls and the clone size are those of that table, but D and trimming were determined from the DNA. The sample records under 250,000 clones, roughly 88% being singletons. CDR3 size: 14 residues. Germline assignment: CDR1 SGHTA and CDR2 FQGNSA. The V gene lost 5 bases and the J gene lost 5 bases, with 10 bases spanning the gap. The data were taken from a study of blood T cell repertoires in COVID-19. Study-level background: In each case, the material was cDNA or gDNA derived from T cells, B-cell-depleted T cells, or PBMCs.

This chain uses TRBV7-2 with TRBJ1-6; no clear D. This sequence originates from a man older than 75 with acute or convalescent COVID-19. Sequenced: peripheral blood. CDR3 region: CASSPSHNNSPLHF. The CDR3 nucleotides are TGTGCCAGCAGCCCCTCCCACAATAATTCACCCCTCCACTTT.